This passage covers 13 T cell receptor beta chains from one sample sequenced in a study of Ad26.COV2.S vaccination and SARS-CoV-2 variants. Treatment defined: some 20 received Ad26.COV2.S at low or high dose, single or two shots; 5 received placebo; per-sample allocation not given. Sampling happened 63 days after the first vaccine or placebo injection. Clones were read by immunoSEQ multiplex PCR, and TCRdb kept only the in-frame ones, dropping some. This sample has about 400,000 clones, with 88% found just once. Sequenced here: peripheral blood, sampled in a trial of Ad26.COV2.S vaccine versus placebo. The receptor source for this set is a person aged 18-60 years who received the Ad26.COV2.S COVID-19 vaccine or a placebo.

This chain links TRBV30 with TRBJ2-1; 13 bases agree with TRBD2. The CDR3 runs to 15 residues. The J segment lost 3 bases and the V segment lost 8 bases, leaving 7 bases of the junction unmatched. The germline V gene has CDR1 GTSNPN and CDR2 SVGIG (reference sequence). This CDR3 reads CAITSGGANYNEQFF. DNA of the CDR3: TGTGCCATAACTAGCGGGGGGGCCAACTACAATGAGCAGTTCTTC.

The CDR3 spells CSFSSGNTIYF. DNA of the CDR3: TGCAGCTTTTCCTCTGGAAACACCATATATTTT. The chain uses TRBV29-1 and TRBJ1-3; no firm D call. With 8 bases removed from V and 0 bases from J, the gap between germline ends came to 5 bases. This CDR3 is 11 amino acids long. CDR1 and CDR2 from the germline V gene are SQVTM and ANQGSEA.

The chain uses TRBV13 and TRBJ2-3; TRBD2 agrees at 8 bases. The CDR3 is made up of 16 amino acids. CDR1 and CDR2 from the germline V gene are PRHDT and FYEKMQ (reference sequence). Losses at the gene ends were 6 bases for V and 0 bases for J; bases not matched to a gene: 8. In DNA form, the CDR3 reads TGTGCCAGCAGTCTTCGAGGCGGGGGGAGCACAGATACGCAGTATTTT. Its protein is CASSLRGGGSTDTQYF.

J is TRBJ1-2 and V is TRBV28; tentatively, D is TRBD1 (5 bases). Germline V gene data show CDR1 as MDHEN and CDR2 as SYDVKM. The germline V and J ends were trimmed by 6 bases and 5 bases, with 10 bases remaining between them. The CDR3 loop spans 12 amino acids. CDR3 in DNA: TGTGCCAGCAGATCATGGGGGTATGGCTACACCTTC. This encodes CASRSWGYGYTF.

This CDR3 reads CASSSGTGGNEQYF. The CDR3 DNA is TGCGCCAGCAGCTCCGGGACAGGGGGGAACGAGCAGTACTTC. The V gene is TRBV5-1, the J gene TRBJ2-7, with TRBD1 identical over 11 bases. The V gene's germline CDR1 is SGHRS and CDR2 YFSETQ. V lost 3 bases, J lost 5 bases, and 4 bases stayed unmatched. The length of the CDR3 is 14 residues.

The chain joins TRBV11-2 to TRBJ2-2, with D unresolved. V lost 1 base to trimming and J lost 5 bases, with 5 bases between them. The CDR3 consists of 13 residues. Looked up from germline, CDR1 is SGHAT and CDR2 is FQNNGV. The CDR3: CASSLGGTGELFF. CDR3 sequence (DNA): TGTGCCAGCAGCTTAGGTGGGACCGGGGAGCTGTTTTTT.

The rearrangement links TRBV7-3 to TRBJ1-1; the D gene is possibly TRBD1 (5 bases). Deletions cut 0 bases from V and 3 bases from J, with 11 bases between. CDR1 is SGHTA, CDR2 FQGTGA, per germline. The CDR3 is 15 amino acids. CDR3 protein: CASSLTGDRDTEAFF. The CDR3 DNA sequence: TGTGCCAGCAGCTTAACAGGGGATCGGGACACTGAAGCTTTCTTT.

J is TRBJ1-2 and V is TRBV13; TRBD1 aligns across 7 bases. Trimming took 0 bases from V and 4 from J; bases not matched to a gene: 2. This CDR3 comprises 14 residues. Germline-derived CDR1 and CDR2 are PRHDT and FYEKMQ (reference sequence). The CDR3 DNA sequence: TGTGCCAGCAGCTTAGGCAGGGGGACCTATGGCTACACCTTC. Translating gives CASSLGRGTYGYTF. The entire variable domain, with the rest obtained from reference TRBV13 and TRBJ1-2, is as follows: AAGVIQSPRHLIKEKRETATLKCYPIPRHDTVYWYQQGPGQDPQFLISFYEKMQSDKGSIPDRFSAQQFSDYHSELNMSSLELGDSALYFCASSLGRGTYGYTFGSGTRLTVV.

The J gene is TRBJ1-6, the V gene TRBV4-1; D remains unclear. The V gene lost 7 bases and the J gene lost 0 bases, with 10 bases spanning the gap. The CDR3 spans 15 residues. Germline-derived CDR1 and CDR2 are MGHRA and YSYEKL. CDR3 sequence (DNA): TGCGCCAGCACCCTGATGAGCTCCTATAATTCACCCCTCCACTTT. This codes for CASTLMSSYNSPLHF.

This chain connects TRBV9 to TRBJ1-3; TRBD1 agrees at 9 bases. CDR3 length: 16 amino acids. CDR1 SGDLS and CDR2 YYNGEE come from the germline V gene. The J segment lost 4 bases and the V segment lost 4 bases, leaving 9 bases of the junction unmatched. In DNA form, the CDR3 reads TGTGCCAGCAGCCCTACCTCGACAGGGGGGGGAAACACCATATATTTT. This translates into CASSPTSTGGGNTIYF.

This clone showed up just once. The rearrangement uses TRBV4-3 and TRBJ1-2; D unclear. This CDR3 comprises 18 residues. The germline gives CDR1 LGHNA, CDR2 YSLEER. Between the trimmed V and J ends, which lost 0 bases and 6 bases, there was a span of 23 bases. The CDR3 DNA follows: TGCGCCAGCAGCCAAGACCCGGGCCAGACCTTTAAGCAAGATGGCTACACCTTC. Its protein product is CASSQDPGQTFKQDGYTF.

CDR3 sequence: CASSATGRDTQYF. CDR3 nucleotide sequence: TGTGCCAGCAGCGCGACTGGCCGGGATACGCAGTATTTT. The chain carries TRBV13 and TRBJ2-3; the D is unclear. The CDR3 sequence is 13 residues long. V was shortened by 5 bases and J by 6 bases, with 12 bases between the two germline ends. CDR1 PRHDT and CDR2 FYEKMQ come from the germline V gene (reference sequence).

The genes are TRBV7-9 and TRBJ1-2; possible D gene TRBD1, 6 bases. Germline lookup yields CDR1 SEHNR and CDR2 FQNEAQ (reference sequence). The CDR3 runs 15 residues. V shed 5 bases and J shed 6 bases, with 19 bases lying between them. The CDR3 region has the DNA TGTGCCAGCAGCCCGCGACAGGTAGCGGGCAATGGCTACACCTTC. Protein product: CASSPRQVAGNGYTF.